What follows are 31 T cell receptor beta chains derived from one specimen sequenced in a study of shared T cell receptors in the human thymus. Produced via immunoSEQ multiplex PCR; TCRdb's table is partial and in-frame only. The data contain fewer than 700,000 clones, 85% to 90% of them singletons. The sample also formed part of further work on human thymus T cells.

What was sequenced was thymocytes. The source of these receptors is a boy under two years old with a congenital heart defect.

The V and J genes are TRBV7-2 and TRBJ1-2; D perhaps matches TRBD1 (5 bases). Per the germline V gene, CDR1 is SGHTA and CDR2 is FQGNSA. V dropped 5 bases and J dropped 3 bases, with 7 bases sitting between them. The CDR3 totals 12 residues. The CDR3 loop is CASSPRDYGYTF. In DNA, the CDR3 is TGTGCCAGCAGCCCCAGGGACTATGGCTACACCTTC. The full variable domain, with the rest looked up from reference TRBV7-2 and TRBJ1-2, is GAGVSQSPSNKVTEKGKDVELRCDPISGHTALYWYRQSLGQGLEFLIYFQGNSAPDKSGLPSDRFSAERTGGSVSTLTIQRTQQEDSAVYLCASSPRDYGYTFGSGTRLTVV.

V usage is TRBV19 and J usage is TRBJ1-2; 7 nucleotides agree with TRBD1. Per germline, CDR1 LNHDA and CDR2 SQIVND (reference sequence). V was clipped by 9 bases and J by 4 bases; unmatched bases: 8. This CDR3 has 13 residues. DNA for the CDR3: TGTGCCAGCCGACAGGGACCAATCTATGGCTACACCTTC. It is translated as CASRQGPIYGYTF.

The genes are TRBV10-3 and TRBJ2-1, with 9 bases aligning to TRBD2. Germline V lookup: CDR1 ENHRY, CDR2 SYGVKD. The trim removed 7 bases at V and 2 bases at J, leaving 6 bases unmatched. The CDR3 is 15 amino acids. As DNA, the CDR3 is TGTGCCATCAATTCGGCTAGCGGGGCCTACAATGAGCAGTTCTTC. Its translation: CAINSASGAYNEQFF.

V gene TRBV7-9 combines with J gene TRBJ2-1, with 9 bases fitting TRBD1. V lost 5 bases, J lost 2 bases, and 4 bases stayed unmatched. Germline V lookup: CDR1 SEHNR, CDR2 FQNEAQ (reference sequence). The length of the CDR3 is 15 residues. CDR3: CASSQGTGPYNEQFF. CDR3 DNA: TGTGCCAGCAGCCAAGGGACAGGGCCCTACAATGAGCAGTTCTTC.

The chain employs TRBV25-1 and TRBJ2-7; TRBD2 matches at 7 bases. Germline CDR1 reads MGHDK; CDR2 reads SYGVNS. The CDR3 loop spans 16 amino acids. V dropped 5 bases and J dropped 1; count of bases not matched to a gene: 11. The CDR3 nucleotides are TGTGCCAGCAGTAGCCCGGAGGGAGGGGTTTCCTACGAGCAGTACTTC. The encoded protein is CASSSPEGGVSYEQYF.

This chain joins TRBV29-1 and TRBJ2-7, with 11 bases that match TRBD2. Germline V lookup: CDR1 SQVTM, CDR2 ANQGSEA. Losses at the gene ends were 4 bases for V and 7 bases for J; bases not matched to a gene: 9. The CDR3 is 14 residues long. Here the CDR3 reads CSVARVAGGLEQYF. The CDR3, as DNA: TGCAGCGTTGCTCGGGTAGCGGGAGGGCTAGAGCAGTACTTC.

V and J are TRBV19 and TRBJ1-5, with 9 bases identical to TRBD1. Germline trimming cut 6 bases from V and 0 bases from J; bases unmatched to any gene: 9. Per germline, CDR1 LNHDA and CDR2 SQIVND (reference sequence). This CDR3 is 17 amino acids long. CDR3 protein: CASRSGTGNDSNQPQHF. CDR3 bases: TGTGCCAGTAGGTCCGGGACAGGGAACGATAGCAATCAGCCCCAGCATTTT.

This rearrangement joins TRBV2 to TRBJ2-5; 7 bases fit TRBD2. Trimming at V came to 6 bases and at J to 5 bases, leaving 6 bases not matched to a gene. This CDR3 has 13 amino acids. Germline-derived CDR1 and CDR2 are SNHLY and FYNNEI. The CDR3 sequence: CASRAGERETQYF. CDR3 DNA sequence: TGTGCCAGCAGGGCGGGGGAGAGGGAGACCCAGTACTTC.

V is TRBV4-2 and J is TRBJ2-1; TRBD2 agrees at 9 bases. The CDR3 consists of 15 residues. V trimming: 5 bases; J trimming: 3 bases; junction bases outside the gene matches: 5. CDR1 LGHNA and CDR2 YNFKEQ come from the germline V gene. In DNA form, the CDR3 reads TGTGCCAGCAGCAATAATAGCGGGGGCTACAATGAGCAGTTCTTC. This encodes CASSNNSGGYNEQFF.

V and J are TRBV7-3 and TRBJ2-7; 8 bases align to TRBD2. The V and J ends lost 1 base and 4 bases, in that order; junction bases with no gene match: 21. CDR1 and CDR2 from the germline V gene are SGHTA and FQGTGA. The CDR3 runs 20 residues. DNA for the CDR3: TGTGCCAGCAGCTTAAAAGGATACCTTGGAGGAGCGGGAGCCGTTTACGAGCAGTACTTC. Protein sequence: CASSLKGYLGGAGAVYEQYF.

The gene calls are TRBV28 and TRBJ2-5; 8 bases align to TRBD2. The CDR3 is 16 residues long. Germline CDR1 MDHEN, CDR2 SYDVKM. J lost 5 bases, V lost 1 base, and 9 bases had no gene match. The CDR3 here is CASSLYGRVLGETQYF. For the CDR3, the DNA is TGTGCCAGCAGTTTATACGGGAGGGTTCTTGGGGAGACCCAGTACTTC.

This chain joins TRBV5-1 and TRBJ2-5; TRBD1 matches at 9 bases. V was pared by 4 bases and J by 4 bases, with 8 bases of the junction left unmatched. The CDR3 is made up of 15 amino acids. The germline V gene has CDR1 SGHRS and CDR2 YFSETQ. The CDR3 DNA is TGCGCCAGCAGCGCAGGGACAGGGAATGGAGAGACCCAGTACTTC. Its translation is CASSAGTGNGETQYF.

The rearrangement links TRBV4-3 to TRBJ2-5; 8 nucleotides agree with TRBD1. This CDR3 contains 17 residues. Germline V gene data show CDR1 as LGHNA and CDR2 as YSLEER. Losses at the gene ends were 0 bases for V and 5 bases for J; bases not matched to a gene: 11. The CDR3: CASSQDPRDRGEETQYF. DNA of the CDR3: TGCGCCAGCAGCCAAGACCCCCGAGACAGGGGTGAGGAGACCCAGTACTTC.

The J gene is TRBJ1-5, the V gene TRBV7-2; 10 bases map to TRBD1. Germline values: CDR1 SGHTA, CDR2 FQGNSA. With 0 bases clipped from V and 3 bases from J, the junction kept 14 bases outside the gene matches. This CDR3 region has 20 residues. CDR3 sequence reads: CASSLAGGGQGYIDNQPQHF. The CDR3 region has the DNA TGTGCCAGCAGCTTAGCGGGAGGGGGACAGGGGTATATTGACAATCAGCCCCAGCATTTT.

This clone was recorded once. V and J are TRBV4-3 and TRBJ2-3, with D perhaps TRBD2 (5 bases). V was trimmed by 2 bases and J by 6 bases, leaving 6 bases between them. Germline V gene data show CDR1 as LGHNA and CDR2 as YSLEER. This CDR3 spans 12 amino acids. CDR3 amino acids: CASSQQRDTQYF. The CDR3 nucleotides are TGCGCCAGCAGCCAACAGCGGGATACGCAGTATTTT.

CDR3 bases: TGTGCCAGCAGCCCACGAATGGGTAGCGGGAGGAACGAGCAGTACTTC. Its protein is CASSPRMGSGRNEQYF. V gene TRBV5-4 combines with J gene TRBJ2-7, with 10 bases aligning to TRBD2. CDR1 and CDR2 from the germline V gene are SGHNT and YYREEE (reference sequence). This CDR3 has 16 residues. With 4 bases clipped from V and 5 bases from J, the junction kept 12 bases outside the gene matches.

The chain couples TRBV15 to TRBJ2-7; D not certain. The CDR3 totals 14 residues. Germline V gene sequence: CDR1 LNHNV, CDR2 YYDKDF (reference sequence). V lost 0 bases to trimming and J lost 2 bases, with 8 bases between them. CDR3 in amino acids: CATSRDCAPYEQYF. CDR3 sequence (DNA): TGTGCCACCAGCAGAGATTGTGCGCCCTACGAGCAGTACTTC.

The chain is built from TRBV18 and TRBJ2-7; 10 bases are shared with TRBD2. The V segment lost 5 bases and the J segment 2 bases; nucleotides outside the gene matches: 15. Germline V lookup: CDR1 KGHSH, CDR2 LQKENI. The CDR3 sequence is 18 residues long. CDR3 in amino acids: CASSTGLAEKGTAYEQYF. DNA of the CDR3: TGTGCCAGCTCAACAGGACTAGCGGAAAAGGGAACGGCCTACGAGCAGTACTTC.

This rearrangement joins TRBV5-6 to TRBJ2-1, with 11 positions matching TRBD2. Trimming at V came to 3 bases and at J to 5 bases, leaving 4 bases not matched to a gene. CDR3 size: 15 residues. Germline V CDR1 and CDR2: SGHDT, YYEEEE. CDR3 sequence: CASSWRGLADNEQFF. The CDR3 DNA reads TGTGCCAGCAGCTGGCGGGGACTAGCGGACAATGAGCAGTTCTTC.

The chain employs TRBV19 and TRBJ1-5, with D perhaps TRBD1 (5 bases). V gave up 4 bases and J gave up 6 bases, with 13 bases separating them. The CDR3 is made up of 14 amino acids. In germline, CDR1 is LNHDA, CDR2 SQIVND (reference sequence). The CDR3 is CASSSGGKGQPQHF. Written as DNA, the CDR3 is TGTGCCAGTAGTAGCGGGGGAAAGGGTCAGCCCCAGCATTTT.

V gene TRBV4-3 combines with J gene TRBJ2-5; D ambiguous. Trimming pared 0 bases from V and 5 bases from J, leaving 7 bases between. Germline-derived CDR1 and CDR2 are LGHNA and YSLEER. The CDR3 totals 13 residues. As DNA, the CDR3 is TGCGCCAGCAGCCAAGATCGTTCGGAGACCCAGTACTTC. As protein: CASSQDRSETQYF.

The chain couples TRBV12-5 to TRBJ2-1; TRBD2 agrees at 8 bases. The CDR3 spans 17 residues. The germline V gene has CDR1 LGHNT and CDR2 FRNRAP. V was clipped by 0 bases and J by 6 bases; unmatched bases: 10. The CDR3 region is CASGLVLERECCNEQFF. CDR3 coding DNA: TGTGCTAGTGGTTTGGTACTAGAGCGGGAGTGCTGCAATGAGCAGTTCTTC.

The chain has TRBV27 and TRBJ2-2; 10 nucleotides line up with TRBD2. The length of the CDR3 is 17 residues. Trimming removed 7 bases from V and 7 bases from J; junction bases left unmatched: 15. Germline values: CDR1 MNHEY, CDR2 SMNVEV (reference sequence). CDR3 region: CASTSLGLAGVNGELFF. For the CDR3, the DNA is TGTGCCAGCACCTCCCTGGGGCTAGCGGGAGTCAACGGGGAGCTGTTTTTT.

A single count supports this clone. The V call is TRBV7-3, the J call TRBJ2-3, with 9 bases fitting TRBD2. Per germline, CDR1 SGHTA and CDR2 FQGTGA. Germline trimming cut 4 bases from V and 2 bases from J; bases unmatched to any gene: 19. The length of the CDR3 is 20 residues. The CDR3 loop is CASSSGNHPTREGPTDTQYF. CDR3 DNA sequence: TGTGCCAGCAGCTCCGGAAACCACCCTACGCGGGAGGGACCCACAGATACGCAGTATTTT.

This clone was observed once. This sequence joins TRBV4-2 and TRBJ2-7; TRBD2 aligns across 13 bases. Germline V lookup: CDR1 LGHNA, CDR2 YNFKEQ. This CDR3 is 17 amino acids long. Trimming at V came to 2 bases and at J to 3 bases, leaving 7 bases not matched to a gene. Written as DNA, the CDR3 is TGTGCCAGCAGCCAAACCGGGACTAGCGGGAATCTCTACGAGCAGTACTTC. Its protein is CASSQTGTSGNLYEQYF.

The chain has TRBV11-3 and TRBJ2-3; 7 bases align to TRBD2. CDR1 is SGHNT and CDR2 is YENEEA in the germline V gene. With 0 bases clipped from V and 2 bases from J, the junction kept 5 bases outside the gene matches. The CDR3 has 16 residues. The CDR3: CASSLDGLADTDTQYF. The CDR3 DNA sequence: TGTGCCAGCAGCTTAGATGGGCTAGCGGACACAGATACGCAGTATTTT.

This chain joins TRBV14 and TRBJ2-5; 10 bases are shared with TRBD1. Germline values: CDR1 SGHDN, CDR2 FVKESK. J was trimmed by 1 base and V by 0 bases; bases with no gene match: 17. The CDR3 runs to 21 residues. For the CDR3, the DNA is TGTGCCAGCAGCCAAGACCCGGGACAGGGGTGGCCCTCATCCCCCCAAGAGACCCAGTACTTC. Translating gives CASSQDPGQGWPSSPQETQYF. Using reference TRBV14 and TRBJ2-5 for the parts outside the CDR3, the full variable domain is EAGVTQFPSHSVIEKGQTVTLRCDPISGHDNLYWYRRVMGKEIKFLLHFVKESKQDESGMPNNRFLAERTGGTYSTLKVQPAELEDSGVYFCASSQDPGQGWPSSPQETQYFGPGTRLLVL.

This clone was picked up one time. The chain has TRBV11-2 and TRBJ2-7, with 7 bases fitting TRBD2. The junction had 6 bases not matched to a gene; V was cut back by 1 base and J by 0 bases. There are 16 residues in the CDR3. Germline CDR1 is SGHAT and CDR2 is FQNNGV. The CDR3 DNA sequence: TGTGCCAGCAGCTTAGCCCTAGCGGCCGCCTCCTACGAGCAGTACTTC. The encoded protein is CASSLALAAASYEQYF.

The chain recombines TRBV7-2 with TRBJ2-1; tentative D call: TRBD2 (5 bases). CDR3 size: 17 residues. The V gene lost 1 base and the J gene lost 0 bases, with 13 bases spanning the gap. The V gene's germline CDR1 is SGHTA and CDR2 FQGNSA. DNA of the CDR3: TGTGCCAGCAGCTTAGACGGAGCGGAAAGCTCCTACAATGAGCAGTTCTTC. Translating gives CASSLDGAESSYNEQFF.

J is TRBJ1-1 and V is TRBV27; no reliable D call. Germline V gene data show CDR1 as MNHEY and CDR2 as SMNVEV (reference sequence). CDR3 length equals 16 residues. V shed 0 bases and J shed 0 bases, with 11 bases lying between them. The CDR3 region is CASSLSLPGMNTEAFF. CDR3 in DNA: TGTGCCAGCAGTTTATCGTTGCCGGGTATGAACACTGAAGCTTTCTTT.

This clone appeared once. CDR3 amino acids: CASSYGPGQGDEKLFF. The DNA of the CDR3 is TGTGCCAGCAGTTACGGTCCCGGACAGGGAGATGAAAAACTGTTTTTT. The chain has TRBV6-5 and TRBJ1-4; 8 bases fit TRBD1. CDR3 length equals 16 residues. V lost 2 bases and J lost 6; bases outside the gene matches: 8. Per the germline V gene, CDR1 is MNHEY and CDR2 is SVGAGI.